The 12 T cell receptor beta chains below come from one sample, sequenced in a study of CD8 T cells in ankylosing spondylitis. One entry per CDR3 protein results from TCRdb running MiXCR on the 5' RACE reads. The table lists about 320,000 distinct CDR3 sequences, 11% of them singletons. Sequencing used blood, either unsorted or a sorted T cell fraction (not recorded which). The receptors were gathered from a female donor with ankylosing spondylitis or in good health (not recorded which).

This clonotype was detected many times. J is TRBJ1-4 and V is TRBV7-9, with 11 nucleotides matching TRBD1. CDR1 and CDR2 from the germline V gene are SEHNR and FQNEAQ (reference sequence). The CDR3 spans 14 residues. V was clipped by 3 bases and J by 11 bases; unmatched bases: 5. CDR3 protein: CASSFGQGAGKLFF. As DNA, the CDR3 is TGTGCCAGCAGCTTCGGACAGGGGGCAGGGAAACTGTTTTTT.

This clonotype was observed a few times. This sequence joins TRBV4-2 and TRBJ2-2; 8 nucleotides match TRBD1. The CDR3 sequence is 16 residues long. Germline CDR1 reads LGHNA; CDR2 reads YNFKEQ. Trimming removed 1 base from V and 4 bases from J; junction bases left unmatched: 5. Here the CDR3 DNA reads TGTGCCAGCAGCCAAGGGCCAGGGGGCGTCACCGGGGAGCTGTTTTTT. Translated: CASSQGPGGVTGELFF.

The genes are TRBV12-3 or TRBV12-4 and TRBJ2-5, with 9 bases aligning to TRBD2. This CDR3 is built from 14 residues. Germline trimming cut 5 bases from V and 6 bases from J; bases unmatched to any gene: 7. CDR3 protein: CASSPSGARKTQYF. The CDR3 nucleotides are TGTGCCAGCAGTCCTAGCGGGGCGCGGAAGACCCAGTACTTC.

Ten or more counts support this clonotype. The chain carries TRBV7-2 and TRBJ2-3; a possible D gene is TRBD2 (5 bases). CDR1 is SGHTA and CDR2 is FQGNSA in the germline V gene. V lost 6 bases, J lost 3 bases, and 16 bases lay in between. The CDR3 extends over 15 amino acids. The CDR3 protein is CASSPASHPTDTQYF. DNA for the CDR3: TGTGCCAGCAGTCCCGCTAGCCACCCGACAGATACGCAGTATTTT. The full variable domain, with the rest looked up from reference TRBV7-2 and TRBJ2-3, is GAGVSQSPSNKVTEKGKDVELRCDPISGHTALYWYRQSLGQGLEFLIYFQGNSAPDKSGLPSDRFSAERTGGSVSTLTIQRTQQEDSAVYLCASSPASHPTDTQYFGPGTRLTVL.

This clonotype was recorded many times. The V call is TRBV3-1, the J call TRBJ2-1, with D unclear. This CDR3 comprises 13 residues. The V end lost 1 base, the J end lost 10 bases, and 11 bases lay between the germline ends. Germline CDR1 is LGHDT and CDR2 is YNNKEL (reference sequence). CDR3 nucleotide sequence: TGTGCCAGCAGCCAAGTCATGACGAGAGAGCAGTTCTTC. It specifies CASSQVMTREQFF.

This clonotype was seen at least ten times. This chain uses TRBV20-1 with TRBJ1-6; D remains ambiguous. V dropped 2 bases and J dropped 13 bases, with 6 bases sitting between them. The CDR3 is made up of 10 amino acids. CDR1 is DFQATT, CDR2 SNEGSKA, per germline (reference sequence). CDR3 protein: CSARREPLHF. The CDR3, as DNA: TGCAGTGCTAGAAGGGAGCCCCTCCACTTT.

About this clonotype: A clone one base away is much larger, so this may be a read error. The rearrangement links TRBV5-1 to TRBJ1-4; 7 bases are shared with TRBD1. In germline, CDR1 is SGHRS, CDR2 YFSETQ. The CDR3 is made up of 15 amino acids. This CDR3 is CASRLGQAANETLFF. In nucleotides, the CDR3 is TGCGCCAGCAGACTCGGACAGGCCGCTAATGAAACACTGTTTTTT.

The table lists this clonotype with many counts. V and J are TRBV6-1 and TRBJ2-3; no clear D. Germline V gene sequence: CDR1 MNHNS, CDR2 SASEGT. The CDR3 totals 13 residues. Trimming shortened V by 7 bases and J by 5 bases, and 13 bases separated the two germline ends. This chain's CDR3 is CASKGVIGDTQYF. The CDR3 DNA follows: TGTGCCAGCAAGGGCGTTATCGGAGATACGCAGTATTTT.

This clonotype was recorded a few times. The chain carries TRBV20-1 and TRBJ2-3, with D possibly matching TRBD2 (5 bases). This CDR3 region has 13 residues. Between the trimmed V and J ends, which lost 7 bases and 0 bases, there was a span of 11 bases. Germline assignment: CDR1 DFQATT and CDR2 SNEGSKA (reference sequence). CDR3: CSVERPSTDTQYF. The CDR3 DNA reads as TGCAGTGTAGAGCGGCCTAGCACAGATACGCAGTATTTT.

The chain is built from TRBV20-1 and TRBJ2-3, with 8 bases that match TRBD2. J was trimmed by 4 bases and V by 6 bases; bases with no gene match: 6. Germline V gives CDR1 DFQATT, CDR2 SNEGSKA (reference sequence). The CDR3 is 13 residues long. The CDR3: CSAPSGSADTQYF. Written as DNA, the CDR3 is TGCAGTGCCCCAAGCGGGAGCGCAGATACGCAGTATTTT.

This clonotype was counted at least ten times. The chain recombines TRBV7-2 with TRBJ2-2; D is unclear. This CDR3 spans 16 amino acids. In germline, CDR1 is SGHTA, CDR2 FQGNSA. The V gene lost 2 bases and the J gene lost 1 base, with 11 bases spanning the gap. The CDR3 spells CASSLNHLLNTGELFF. DNA for the CDR3: TGTGCCAGCAGCTTAAATCATTTGCTGAACACCGGGGAGCTGTTTTTT.

As regards this clonotype: A read error is possible here, since a much larger clone lies one base away. CDR3 sequence: CACSLDLAGGTDTQYF. The CDR3 DNA reads TGCGCCTGCAGCTTGGACCTAGCGGGAGGCACAGATACGCAGTATTTT. This chain uses TRBV5-1 with TRBJ2-3; TRBD2 agrees at 10 bases. This CDR3 has 16 residues. Germline lookup yields CDR1 SGHRS and CDR2 YFSETQ.